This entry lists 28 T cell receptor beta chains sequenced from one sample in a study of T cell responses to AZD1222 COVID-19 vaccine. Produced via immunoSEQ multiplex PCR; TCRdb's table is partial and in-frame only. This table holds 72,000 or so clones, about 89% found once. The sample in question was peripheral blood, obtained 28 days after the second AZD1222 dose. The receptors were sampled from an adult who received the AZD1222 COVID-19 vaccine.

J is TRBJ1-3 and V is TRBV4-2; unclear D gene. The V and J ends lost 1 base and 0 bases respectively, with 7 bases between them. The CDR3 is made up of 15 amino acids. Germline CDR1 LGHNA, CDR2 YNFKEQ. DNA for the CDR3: TGTGCCAGCAGCCAAGTATTCGGCTCTGGAAACACCATATATTTT. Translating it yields CASSQVFGSGNTIYF.

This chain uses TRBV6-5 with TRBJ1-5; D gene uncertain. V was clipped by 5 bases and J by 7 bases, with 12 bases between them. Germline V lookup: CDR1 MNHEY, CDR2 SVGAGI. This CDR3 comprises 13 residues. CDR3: CASSPEVRQPQHF. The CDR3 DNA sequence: TGTGCCAGCAGTCCGGAGGTCAGGCAGCCCCAGCATTTT.

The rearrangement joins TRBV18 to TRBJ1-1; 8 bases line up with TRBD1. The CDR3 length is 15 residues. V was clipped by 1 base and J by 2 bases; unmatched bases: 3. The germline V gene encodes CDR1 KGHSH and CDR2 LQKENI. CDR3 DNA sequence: TGTGCCAGCTCACCACTGGGACAGGTAAACACTGAAGCTTTCTTT. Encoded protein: CASSPLGQVNTEAFF.

CDR3 bases: TGTGCCAGCAGCCGAGCGGGAGAGGGTTCCTACGAGCAGTACTTC. Amino acid sequence: CASSRAGEGSYEQYF. This chain connects TRBV28 to TRBJ2-7; 8 nucleotides align to TRBD2. The V gene end was trimmed by 6 bases and the J gene end by 1 base; junction bases not matched to a gene: 8. The CDR3 extends over 15 amino acids. CDR1 is MDHEN and CDR2 is SYDVKM in the germline V gene.

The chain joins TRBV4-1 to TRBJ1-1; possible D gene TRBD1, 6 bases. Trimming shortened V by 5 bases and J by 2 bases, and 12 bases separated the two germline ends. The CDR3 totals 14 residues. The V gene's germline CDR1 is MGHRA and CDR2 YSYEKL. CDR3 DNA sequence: TGCGCCAGCAGCGCGCCGGACAGTAACACTGAAGCTTTCTTT. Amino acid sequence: CASSAPDSNTEAFF.

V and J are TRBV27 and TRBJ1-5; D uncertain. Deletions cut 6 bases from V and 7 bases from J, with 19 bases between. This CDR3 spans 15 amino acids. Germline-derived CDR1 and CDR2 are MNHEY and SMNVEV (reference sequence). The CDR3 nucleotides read TGTGCCAGCAGGCGCCACTGGGAGGTGAACCAGCCCCAGCATTTT. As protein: CASRRHWEVNQPQHF.

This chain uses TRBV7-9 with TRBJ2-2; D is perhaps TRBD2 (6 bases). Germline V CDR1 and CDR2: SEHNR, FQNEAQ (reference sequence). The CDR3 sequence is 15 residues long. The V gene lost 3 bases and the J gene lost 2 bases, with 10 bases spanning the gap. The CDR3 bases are TGTGCCAGCAGCTTCTTAGCGGTAAACACCGGGGAGCTGTTTTTT. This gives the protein CASSFLAVNTGELFF.

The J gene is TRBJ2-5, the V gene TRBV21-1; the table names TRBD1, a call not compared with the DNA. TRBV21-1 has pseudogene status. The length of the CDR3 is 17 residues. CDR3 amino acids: CASSKIIYRQEKETQYF. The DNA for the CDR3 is TGTGCCAGCAGCAAGATTATTTATCGCCAGGAAAAAGAGACCCAGTACTTC.

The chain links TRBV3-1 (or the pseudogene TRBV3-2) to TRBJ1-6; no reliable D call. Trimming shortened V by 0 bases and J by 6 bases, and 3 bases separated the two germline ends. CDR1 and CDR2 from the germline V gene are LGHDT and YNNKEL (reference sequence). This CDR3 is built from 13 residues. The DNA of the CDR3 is TGTGCCAGCAGCCAAGATCTTAATTCACCCCTCCACTTT. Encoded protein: CASSQDLNSPLHF.

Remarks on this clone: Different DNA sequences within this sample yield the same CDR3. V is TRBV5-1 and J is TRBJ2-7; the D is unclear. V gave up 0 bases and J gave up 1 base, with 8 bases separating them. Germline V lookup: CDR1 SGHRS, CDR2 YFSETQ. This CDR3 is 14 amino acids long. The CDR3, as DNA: TGCGCCAGCAGCTTGGATCCCGGATCCTACGAGCAGTACTTC. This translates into CASSLDPGSYEQYF.

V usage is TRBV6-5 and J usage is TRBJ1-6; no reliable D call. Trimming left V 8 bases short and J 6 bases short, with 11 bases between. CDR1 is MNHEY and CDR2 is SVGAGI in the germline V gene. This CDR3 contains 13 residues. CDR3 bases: TGTGCCAGCGGTCTTAGCGCTAATTCACCCCTCCACTTT. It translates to CASGLSANSPLHF.

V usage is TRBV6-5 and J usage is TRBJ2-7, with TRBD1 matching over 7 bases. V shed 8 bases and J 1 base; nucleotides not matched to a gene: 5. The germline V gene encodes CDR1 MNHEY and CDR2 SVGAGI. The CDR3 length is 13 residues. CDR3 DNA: TGTGCCAGCCGGACAGGCGCATCCTACGAGCAGTACTTC. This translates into CASRTGASYEQYF.

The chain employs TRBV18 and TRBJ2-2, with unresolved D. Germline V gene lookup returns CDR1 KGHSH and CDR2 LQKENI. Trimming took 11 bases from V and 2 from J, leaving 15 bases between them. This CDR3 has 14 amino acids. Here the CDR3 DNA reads TGTGCCCCGACGCCACCAATTAACACCGGGGAGCTGTTTTTT. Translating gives CAPTPPINTGELFF. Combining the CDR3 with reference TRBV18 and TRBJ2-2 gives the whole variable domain NAGVMQNPRHLVRRRGQEARLRCSPMKGHSHVYWYRQLPEEGLKFMVYLQKENIIDESGMPKERFSAEFPKEGPSILRIQQVVRGDSAAYFCAPTPPINTGELFFGEGSRLTVL.

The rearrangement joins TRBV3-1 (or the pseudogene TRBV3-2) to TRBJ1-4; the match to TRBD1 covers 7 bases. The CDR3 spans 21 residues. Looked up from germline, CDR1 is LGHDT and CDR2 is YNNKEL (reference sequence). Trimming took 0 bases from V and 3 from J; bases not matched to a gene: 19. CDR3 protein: CASSQEEDGTATNEANEKLFF. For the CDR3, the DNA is TGTGCCAGCAGCCAAGAGGAAGACGGGACAGCAACGAATGAGGCTAATGAAAAACTGTTTTTT.

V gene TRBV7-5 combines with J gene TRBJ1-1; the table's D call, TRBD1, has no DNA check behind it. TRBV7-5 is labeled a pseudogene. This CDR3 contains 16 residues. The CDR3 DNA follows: TGTGTCAGAAGTAGAACCGGGACAGGGACCAACACTGAAGCTTTCTTT. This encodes CVRSRTGTGTNTEAFF.

The DNA of the CDR3 is TGCGCCAGCAGTCGGGCAGGGAGGGTAAGGGAGACCCAGTACTTC. It translates to CASSRAGRVRETQYF. The rearrangement uses TRBV23-1 and TRBJ2-5, with TRBD2 matching 7 bases. TRBV23-1 is an ORF for which the function is uncertain. J was trimmed by 5 bases and V by 4 bases; bases with no gene match: 10. The CDR3 runs 15 residues.

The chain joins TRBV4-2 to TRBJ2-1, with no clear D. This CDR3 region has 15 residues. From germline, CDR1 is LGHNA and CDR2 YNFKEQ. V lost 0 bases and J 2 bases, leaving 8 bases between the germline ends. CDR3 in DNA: TGTGCCAGCAGCCAAGACCCCCCCGCCTACAATGAGCAGTTCTTC. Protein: CASSQDPPAYNEQFF.

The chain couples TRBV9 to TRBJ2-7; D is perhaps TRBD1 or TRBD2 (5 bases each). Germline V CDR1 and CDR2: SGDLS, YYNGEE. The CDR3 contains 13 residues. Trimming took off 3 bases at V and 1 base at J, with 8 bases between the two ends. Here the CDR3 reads CASSGGPSYEQYF. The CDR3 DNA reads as TGTGCCAGCAGCGGGGGACCGTCCTACGAGCAGTACTTC.

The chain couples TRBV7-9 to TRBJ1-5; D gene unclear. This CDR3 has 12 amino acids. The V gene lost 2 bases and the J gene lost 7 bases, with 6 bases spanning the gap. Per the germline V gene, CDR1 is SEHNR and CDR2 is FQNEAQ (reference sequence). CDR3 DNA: TGTGCCAGCAGCTTACAAGACCAGCCCCAGCATTTT. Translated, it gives CASSLQDQPQHF.

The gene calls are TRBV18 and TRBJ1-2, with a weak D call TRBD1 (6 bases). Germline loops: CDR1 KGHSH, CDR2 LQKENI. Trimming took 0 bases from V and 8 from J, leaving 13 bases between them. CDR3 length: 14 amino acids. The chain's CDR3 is CASSPPEGGRGYTF. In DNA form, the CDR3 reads TGTGCCAGCTCACCACCTGAAGGGGGGAGAGGCTACACCTTC.

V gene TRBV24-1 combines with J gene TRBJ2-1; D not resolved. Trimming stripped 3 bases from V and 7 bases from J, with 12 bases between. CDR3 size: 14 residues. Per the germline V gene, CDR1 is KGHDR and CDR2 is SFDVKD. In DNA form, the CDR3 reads TGTGCCACCAGTGATCCCCGACAAATAAATGAGCAGTTCTTC. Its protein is CATSDPRQINEQFF.

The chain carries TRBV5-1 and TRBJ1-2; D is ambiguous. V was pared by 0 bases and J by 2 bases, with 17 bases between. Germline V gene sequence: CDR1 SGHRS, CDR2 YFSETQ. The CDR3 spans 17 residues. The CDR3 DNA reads TGCGCCAGCAGCTTGGTCCCTGCCAGGTATGGGAACTATGGCTACACCTTC. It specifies CASSLVPARYGNYGYTF. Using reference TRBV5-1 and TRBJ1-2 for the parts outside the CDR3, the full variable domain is KAGVTQTPRYLIKTRGQQVTLSCSPISGHRSVSWYQQTPGQGLQFLFEYFSETQRNKGNFPGRFSGRQFSNSRSEMNVSTLELGDSALYLCASSLVPARYGNYGYTFGSGTRLTVV.

This chain's CDR3 is CSVGGGSSYNEQFF. The CDR3 DNA follows: TGCAGCGTCGGGGGAGGGAGTTCCTACAATGAGCAGTTCTTC. The chain recombines TRBV29-1 with TRBJ2-1; TRBD2 matches at 7 bases. The junction had 6 bases not matched to a gene; V was cut back by 6 bases and J by 1 base. The length of the CDR3 is 14 residues. CDR1 and CDR2 (germline): SQVTM, ANQGSEA.

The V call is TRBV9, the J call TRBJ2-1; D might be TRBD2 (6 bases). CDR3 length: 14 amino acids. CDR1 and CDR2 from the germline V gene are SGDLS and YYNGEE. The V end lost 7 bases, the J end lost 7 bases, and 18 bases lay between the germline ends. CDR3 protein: CASGLASSGNEQFF. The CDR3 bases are TGTGCCAGCGGGCTAGCGAGTTCGGGTAATGAGCAGTTCTTC.

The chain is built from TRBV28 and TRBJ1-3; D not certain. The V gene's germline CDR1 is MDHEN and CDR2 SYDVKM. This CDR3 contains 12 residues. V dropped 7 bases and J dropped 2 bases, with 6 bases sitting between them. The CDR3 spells CASKVTGNTIYF. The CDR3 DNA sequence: TGTGCCAGCAAGGTGACTGGAAACACCATATATTTT. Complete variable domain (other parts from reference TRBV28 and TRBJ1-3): DVKVTQSSRYLVKRTGEKVFLECVQDMDHENMFWYRQDPGLGLRLIYFSYDVKMKEKGDIPEGYSVSREKKERFSLILESASTNQTSMYLCASKVTGNTIYFGEGSWLTVV.

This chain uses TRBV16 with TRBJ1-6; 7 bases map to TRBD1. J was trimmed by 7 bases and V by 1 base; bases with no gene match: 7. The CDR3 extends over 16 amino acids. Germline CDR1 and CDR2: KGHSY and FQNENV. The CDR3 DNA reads TGTGCCAGCAGCCAATTGGGGGGACAGACCAATTCACCCCTCCACTTT. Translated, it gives CASSQLGGQTNSPLHF. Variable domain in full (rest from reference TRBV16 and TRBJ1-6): GEEVAQTPKHLVRGEGQKAKLYCAPIKGHSYVFWYQQVLKNEFKFLISFQNENVFDETGMPKERFSAKCLPNSPCSLEIQATKLEDSAVYFCASSQLGGQTNSPLHFGNGTRLTVT.

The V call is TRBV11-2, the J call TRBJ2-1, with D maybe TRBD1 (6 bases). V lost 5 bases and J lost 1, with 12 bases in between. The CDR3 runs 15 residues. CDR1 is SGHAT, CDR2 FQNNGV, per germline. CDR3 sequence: CASSPQGRSYNEQFF. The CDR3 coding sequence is TGTGCCAGCAGCCCACAGGGTAGGTCCTACAATGAGCAGTTCTTC.

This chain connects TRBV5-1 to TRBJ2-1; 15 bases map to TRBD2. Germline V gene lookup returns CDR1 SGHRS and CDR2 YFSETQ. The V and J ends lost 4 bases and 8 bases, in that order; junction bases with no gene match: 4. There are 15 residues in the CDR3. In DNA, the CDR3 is TGCGCCAGCAGCGTGGGACTAGCGGGAGGAGATGAGCAGTTCTTC. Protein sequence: CASSVGLAGGDEQFF.